Below, 22 T cell receptor beta chains from the same sample are listed, as sequenced in a study of beta chain features in type 1 diabetes. Investigators reverse transcribed all isolated RNA, so they sequenced expressed TCRB transcripts. Clones were sequenced by immunoSEQ multiplex PCR, and TCRdb holds only the in-frame ones, with some missing. Of a few hundred thousand clones in the sample, around 10% are singletons; the top ten hold approximately 0.6%. Study observations and caveats: Within each of all four CD4+ subsets, Type 1 diabetes patients had TCRB CDR3s that were moderately but significantly shorter.

No antigen has been identified for these receptors. Sequencing was performed on central memory CD4+ T cells from blood. The receptor set was obtained from a man in his thirties or forties with type 1 diabetes.

The gene calls are TRBV29-1 and TRBJ1-1; possibly TRBD1 for D (6 bases). The CDR3 consists of 13 residues. Per germline, CDR1 SQVTM and CDR2 ANQGSEA. CDR3 nucleotide sequence: TGCATCTGCAGGCCACAGGGGAACACTGAAGCTTTCTTT. Residues: CICRPQGNTEAFF.

The chain links TRBV4-1 to TRBJ1-5; no definite D call. The CDR3 has 14 amino acids. Per the germline V gene, CDR1 is MGHRA and CDR2 is YSYEKL. The V gene lost 1 base and the J gene lost 0 bases, with 4 bases spanning the gap. The CDR3 here is CASSQGYSNQPQHF. In DNA, the CDR3 is TGCGCCAGCAGCCAAGGTTATAGCAATCAGCCCCAGCATTTT.

This clone was recorded at least ten times. This chain links TRBV7-8 with TRBJ2-1, with 8 nucleotides matching TRBD1. CDR1 SGHVS and CDR2 FQNEAQ come from the germline V gene. There are 15 residues in the CDR3. Unmatched junction bases numbered 4, after V lost 3 bases and J lost 3 bases. The CDR3 is CASSFTGTGYNEQFF. In nucleotides, the CDR3 is TGTGCCAGCAGCTTCACCGGGACAGGCTACAATGAGCAGTTCTTC. Supplemented by reference TRBV7-8 and TRBJ2-1, the full variable domain reads GAGVSQSPRYKVAKRGQDVALRCDPISGHVSLFWYQQALGQGPEFLTYFQNEAQLDKSGLPSDRFFAERPEGSVSTLKIQRTQQEDSAVYLCASSFTGTGYNEQFFGPGTRLTVL.

In its sample, this clone was seen a few times. This rearrangement joins TRBV5-1 to TRBJ2-3; D could derive from TRBD1 or TRBD2 (5 bases each). CDR1 SGHRS and CDR2 YFSETQ come from the germline V gene. CDR3 length: 14 residues. The ends were cut back, 0 bases at V and 5 bases at J, with 10 bases in the middle. CDR3 amino acids: CASSLGDALDTQYF. The CDR3 region has the DNA TGCGCCAGCAGCTTGGGGGACGCATTAGATACGCAGTATTTT. The variable domain in full, with the rest retrieved from reference TRBV5-1 and TRBJ2-3, is KAGVTQTPRYLIKTRGQQVTLSCSPISGHRSVSWYQQTPGQGLQFLFEYFSETQRNKGNFPGRFSGRQFSNSRSEMNVSTLELGDSALYLCASSLGDALDTQYFGPGTRLTVL.

This rearrangement joins TRBV25-1 to TRBJ2-3; weak D call: TRBD1 (6 bases). Trimming took off 5 bases at V and 7 bases at J, with 7 bases between the two ends. Germline-derived CDR1 and CDR2 are MGHDK and SYGVNS. This CDR3 region has 11 residues. The CDR3: CASSWGHTQYF. The DNA for the CDR3 is TGTGCCAGCAGTTGGGGGCATACGCAGTATTTT. Full variable domain (rest looked up from reference TRBV25-1 and TRBJ2-3): EADIYQTPRYLVIGTGKKITLECSQTMGHDKMYWYQQDPGMELHLIHYSYGVNSTEKGDLSSESTVSRIRTEHFPLTLESARPSHTSQYLCASSWGHTQYFGPGTRLTVL.

This CDR3 is CASRCTGPQHF. In DNA form, the CDR3 reads TGTGCAAGTCGCTGCACTGGGCCCCAGCATTTT. The genes are TRBV12-2 and TRBJ1-5. TRBV12-2 represents a pseudogene. The CDR3 extends over 11 amino acids.

This clone has only a few counts. The chain recombines TRBV10-3 with TRBJ2-1, with D unresolved. The CDR3 is 12 amino acids. Germline CDR1 and CDR2: ENHRY and SYGVKD. Trimming left V 0 bases short and J 10 bases short, with 7 bases between. In DNA, the CDR3 is TGTGCCATCAGTGAGTCTAGACGGGAGCAGTTCTTC. Its protein is CAISESRREQFF.

The chain combines TRBV29-1 with TRBJ1-4; no definite D call. The germline V gene encodes CDR1 SQVTM and CDR2 ANQGSEA. Trimming took 6 bases from V and 8 from J, leaving 10 bases between them. The CDR3 covers 11 residues. The CDR3 bases are TGCAGCGTCCGCAGTGGGGAAAAACTGTTTTTT. It encodes CSVRSGEKLFF.

The chain couples TRBV25-1 to TRBJ2-5; TRBD1 matches 11 bases. The trim removed 8 bases at V and 3 bases at J, leaving 8 bases unmatched. Germline V gene lookup returns CDR1 MGHDK and CDR2 SYGVNS. CDR3 size: 15 residues. The CDR3 region is CASSKWGQGEETQYF. Here the CDR3 DNA reads TGTGCCAGCTCCAAATGGGGACAGGGGGAAGAGACCCAGTACTTC.

This clone was detected a few times. This rearrangement joins TRBV28 to TRBJ1-5; 10 nucleotides align to TRBD1. Trimming cost V 5 bases and J 4 bases; bases outside gene matches: 8. From germline, CDR1 is MDHEN and CDR2 SYDVKM. The CDR3 loop spans 16 amino acids. The CDR3 DNA reads as TGTGCCAGCAGTCACCTGGGACAGGGGCAGAATCAGCCCCAGCATTTT. Amino acid sequence: CASSHLGQGQNQPQHF.

This clone has more than one count but fewer than ten. V and J are TRBV27 and TRBJ2-7; 10 bases align to TRBD1. V was pared by 6 bases and J by 7 bases, with 9 bases of the junction left unmatched. Germline V lookup: CDR1 MNHEY, CDR2 SMNVEV (reference sequence). CDR3 size: 14 residues. The CDR3 loop is CASSRDRGQGEQYF. The CDR3 nucleotides read TGTGCCAGCAGCCGTGACAGGGGGCAAGGGGAGCAGTACTTC.

There are many counts of this clone. In the same sample, other DNA sequences code for this CDR3. The chain links TRBV2 to TRBJ2-1; 13 nucleotides line up with TRBD2. The J segment lost 6 bases and the V segment lost 5 bases, leaving 4 bases of the junction unmatched. The CDR3 is 15 amino acids. CDR1 is SNHLY, CDR2 FYNNEI, per germline. This CDR3 reads CASSLLAGGGNEQFF. Written as DNA, the CDR3 is TGTGCCAGCAGTCTACTAGCGGGAGGGGGCAATGAGCAGTTCTTC.

On this clone: Relative to the germline gene, one junction end is altered; a read error may explain this. V usage is TRBV10-3 and J usage is TRBJ1-4; TRBD1 matches 8 bases. There are 15 residues in the CDR3. CDR1 and CDR2 (germline): ENHRY, SYGVKD. The CDR3 is CASSSFQGAGEKLFF. The CDR3 region has the DNA TGTGCCAGCAGTTCTTTCCAGGGGGCGGGAGAAAAACTGTTTTTT.

The DNA of the CDR3 is TGTGCCAGCAGTGGGGCTGGGCACGGGGTAGGCAGGGTCCACTATGGCTACACCTTC. It codes for CASSGAGHGVGRVHYGYTF. The chain couples TRBV6-4 to TRBJ1-2; perhaps TRBD1 as D (5 bases). The CDR3 covers 19 residues. V dropped 4 bases and J dropped 3 bases, with 27 bases sitting between them. Germline CDR1 and CDR2: MRHNA and SNTAGT.

This rearrangement joins TRBV20-1 to TRBJ2-3; D not certain. CDR1 DFQATT and CDR2 SNEGSKA come from the germline V gene (reference sequence). The CDR3 runs to 11 residues. V dropped 7 bases and J dropped 7 bases, with 12 bases sitting between them. The CDR3 sequence is CSVLLTNTQYF. Here the CDR3 DNA reads TGCAGTGTTCTTCTCACGAATACGCAGTATTTT.

In its sample, this clone was seen a few times. The rearrangement joins TRBV5-4 to TRBJ1-2; no firm D call. Germline V gene lookup returns CDR1 SGHNT and CDR2 YYREEE (reference sequence). This CDR3 has 13 residues. Trimming removed 3 bases from V and 8 bases from J, with 14 bases in between. CDR3: CASSSADSRGYTF. DNA for the CDR3: TGTGCCAGCAGCTCGGCGGATTCCCGCGGCTACACCTTC.

The chain carries TRBV5-1 and TRBJ2-7; TRBD2 aligns across 8 bases. V shed 4 bases and J 4 bases; nucleotides not matched to a gene: 10. The germline V gene has CDR1 SGHRS and CDR2 YFSETQ. The CDR3 runs 15 residues. CDR3 sequence: CASSLGPAGAYEQYF. CDR3 nucleotide sequence: TGCGCCAGCAGCCTGGGCCCAGCGGGAGCATACGAGCAGTACTTC.

As DNA, the CDR3 is TGTGCCAGCCTTCCAGGTTACAACACAGATACGCAGTATTTT. This encodes CASLPGYNTDTQYF. The chain recombines TRBV28 with TRBJ2-3; D is undetermined. The CDR3 totals 14 residues. Trimming left V 8 bases short and J 2 bases short, with 14 bases between. In germline, CDR1 is MDHEN, CDR2 SYDVKM. Looking up the rest from reference TRBV28 and TRBJ2-3 gives the full variable domain: DVKVTQSSRYLVKRTGEKVFLECVQDMDHENMFWYRQDPGLGLRLIYFSYDVKMKEKGDIPEGYSVSREKKERFSLILESASTNQTSMYLCASLPGYNTDTQYFGPGTRLTVL.

The chain joins TRBV18 to TRBJ2-3; 11 positions match TRBD2. Germline lookup yields CDR1 KGHSH and CDR2 LQKENI. The CDR3 consists of 17 residues. J was trimmed by 2 bases and V by 1 base; bases with no gene match: 5. The CDR3: CASSPLGTSGVTDTQYF. The CDR3 DNA sequence: TGTGCCAGCTCACCACTCGGGACTAGCGGTGTCACAGATACGCAGTATTTT.

The chain links TRBV6-5 to TRBJ2-7, with TRBD2 matching over 7 bases. With 7 bases clipped from V and 0 bases from J, the junction kept 9 bases outside the gene matches. This CDR3 comprises 15 residues. Germline values: CDR1 MNHEY, CDR2 SVGAGI. CDR3 DNA sequence: TGTGCCAGCACCCCACGCACGGGGGGCTCCTACGAGCAGTACTTC. Translating it yields CASTPRTGGSYEQYF.

The gene calls are TRBV15 and TRBJ2-1, with 9 bases identical to TRBD2. The germline CDR1 and CDR2 sequences are LNHNV and YYDKDF (reference sequence). Trimming took 0 bases from V and 8 from J; bases not matched to a gene: 5. This CDR3 region has 15 residues. CDR3 in amino acids: CATSRDSGSLDEQFF. The CDR3 bases are TGTGCCACCAGCAGAGATAGCGGGAGTTTGGATGAGCAGTTCTTC.

The chain joins TRBV7-9 to TRBJ1-2, with 7 bases that match TRBD1. The CDR3 consists of 15 residues. The germline V gene encodes CDR1 SEHNR and CDR2 FQNEAQ (reference sequence). The V gene end was trimmed by 5 bases and the J gene end by 2 bases; junction bases not matched to a gene: 8. In nucleotides, the CDR3 is TGTGCCAGCAGCGAGTTAGACAGGGTAAACTATGGCTACACCTTC. It encodes CASSELDRVNYGYTF. Using reference TRBV7-9 and TRBJ1-2 for the parts outside the CDR3, the full variable domain is DTGVSQNPRHKITKRGQNVTFRCDPISEHNRLYWYRQTLGQGPEFLTYFQNEAQLEKSRLLSDRFSAERPKGSFSTLEIQRTEQGDSAMYLCASSELDRVNYGYTFGSGTRLTVV.